Below are 14 T cell receptor beta chains sequenced from a single sample in a study of blood T cell repertoires in COVID-19. Sequenced by immunoSEQ multiplex PCR; TCRdb stores in-frame clones only, minus some. The sample has some 15,000 clones; 80% to 90% are singletons. What was sequenced was peripheral blood. The receptors come from a human donor in a cohort sampled during active COVID-19.

This rearrangement joins TRBV7-6 to TRBJ2-2, with D possibly matching TRBD2 (6 bases). Germline lookup yields CDR1 SGHVS and CDR2 FNYEAQ. V lost 2 bases and J lost 0, with 13 bases in between. The CDR3 runs to 17 residues. CDR3 region: CASSLFVADTNTGELFF. CDR3 nucleotides: TGTGCCAGCAGCTTATTTGTAGCGGATACGAACACCGGGGAGCTGTTTTTT. The full variable domain, in which reference TRBV7-6 and TRBJ2-2 provide the parts outside the CDR3, is GAGVSQSPRYKVTKRGQDVALRCDPISGHVSLYWYRQALGQGPEFLTYFNYEAQQDKSGLPNDRFSAERPEGSISTLTIQRTEQRDSAMYRCASSLFVADTNTGELFFGEGSRLTVL.

V gene TRBV4-1 combines with J gene TRBJ2-3; TRBD1 aligns across 7 bases. J gave up 9 bases and V 0 bases, and 15 bases lay outside the gene matches. The germline gives CDR1 MGHRA, CDR2 YSYEKL. This CDR3 region has 17 residues. The CDR3 sequence is CASSQDGTAWAVKTQYF. DNA of the CDR3: TGCGCCAGCAGCCAAGACGGGACAGCATGGGCCGTCAAAACGCAGTATTTT.

The chain is built from TRBV5-5 and TRBJ2-7, with a weak D call TRBD1 (5 bases). Germline values: CDR1 SGHKS, CDR2 YYEKEE (reference sequence). Between the trimmed V and J ends, which lost 1 base and 3 bases, there was a span of 14 bases. CDR3 length: 15 amino acids. In DNA, the CDR3 is TGTGCCAGCAGCTTGTCAGGGTCGGGTATCTACGAGCAGTACTTC. The encoded protein is CASSLSGSGIYEQYF.

The J gene is TRBJ2-7, the V gene TRBV12-3 or TRBV12-4, with D possibly TRBD2 on 5 matching bases. V lost 5 bases and J 0 bases, leaving 8 bases between the germline ends. The CDR3 is 13 amino acids. Written as DNA, the CDR3 is TGTGCCAGCAGTATGGGGAGCTCCTACGAGCAGTACTTC. This translates into CASSMGSSYEQYF.

The CDR3 nucleotides are TGTGCCAGTAGTAGGGGAGCGGGGACGAACACCGGGGAGCTGTTTTTT. Residues: CASSRGAGTNTGELFF. This sequence joins TRBV19 and TRBJ2-2, with 7 bases aligning to TRBD2. Germline CDR1 is LNHDA and CDR2 is SQIVND (reference sequence). After removal of 4 bases from V and 0 bases from J, the junction contained 5 bases not matched to a gene. The CDR3 spans 16 residues.

The chain combines TRBV19 with TRBJ2-3; tentative D call: TRBD2 (5 bases). The V and J ends lost 5 bases and 4 bases respectively, with 13 bases between them. The CDR3 loop spans 14 amino acids. Germline assignment: CDR1 LNHDA and CDR2 SQIVND (reference sequence). This CDR3 is CASSPQPGADTQYF. The CDR3 bases are TGTGCCAGTAGTCCTCAACCCGGGGCAGATACGCAGTATTTT.

CDR3 sequence: CASRGLSGPKNTQVETEGTQYF. The DNA for the CDR3 is TGTGCCAGCAGAGGACTCTCCGGGCCCAAAAATACTCAAGTAGAAACGGAGGGTACGCAGTATTTT. This chain joins TRBV27 and TRBJ2-3; D is possibly TRBD2 (6 bases). The CDR3 consists of 22 residues. Germline assignment: CDR1 MNHEY and CDR2 SMNVEV (reference sequence). Between the trimmed V and J ends, which lost 6 bases and 8 bases, there was a span of 42 bases.

The chain employs TRBV7-9 and TRBJ2-3; TRBD2 aligns across 7 bases. V lost 4 bases and J lost 4; bases outside the gene matches: 8. This CDR3 comprises 15 residues. Germline-derived CDR1 and CDR2 are SEHNR and FQNEAQ (reference sequence). The CDR3 coding sequence is TGTGCCAGCAGCTCAAGCGGGGTAGTGGCAGATACGCAGTATTTT. Its protein product is CASSSSGVVADTQYF.

V and J are TRBV2 and TRBJ2-2; D not certain. The V and J ends lost 6 bases and 1 base respectively, with 15 bases between them. This CDR3 is 16 amino acids long. The germline V gene has CDR1 SNHLY and CDR2 FYNNEI. The CDR3 spells CASRNSQHLNTGELFF. The DNA of the CDR3 is TGTGCCAGCAGAAATTCACAGCATCTGAACACCGGGGAGCTGTTTTTT.

The V call is TRBV5-1, the J call TRBJ2-2; D ambiguous. This CDR3 is 16 amino acids long. V gave up 3 bases and J gave up 4 bases, with 16 bases separating them. Germline-derived CDR1 and CDR2 are SGHRS and YFSETQ. The CDR3 region is CASSSISGQSTGELFF. As DNA, the CDR3 is TGCGCCAGCAGCTCCATTTCTGGCCAATCCACCGGGGAGCTGTTTTTT.

This chain uses TRBV29-1 with TRBJ2-7; D possibly corresponds to TRBD2 (6 bases). V gave up 4 bases and J gave up 3 bases, with 13 bases separating them. Germline lookup yields CDR1 SQVTM and CDR2 ANQGSEA. The CDR3 extends over 13 amino acids. Here the CDR3 DNA reads TGCAGCGTTGTCGGGACTGATTACTACGAGCAGTACTTC. Amino acids: CSVVGTDYYEQYF.

CDR3: CASSFAGLGYEQYF. The CDR3 nucleotides are TGTGCCAGCAGCTTCGCCGGACTTGGCTACGAGCAGTACTTC. The gene calls are TRBV11-2 and TRBJ2-7; tentative D call: TRBD2 (5 bases). The germline V gene has CDR1 SGHAT and CDR2 FQNNGV. V lost 3 bases to trimming and J lost 3 bases, with 12 bases between them. The CDR3 is 14 amino acids.

The chain combines TRBV5-4 with TRBJ2-3; TRBD2 might be the D (5 bases). The CDR3 has 15 amino acids. Trimming cost V 1 base and J 0 bases, with 9 bases left between them. CDR1 is SGHNT and CDR2 is YYREEE in the germline V gene (reference sequence). The CDR3 is CASSLYGVSTDTQYF. CDR3 in DNA: TGTGCCAGCAGCTTGTACGGGGTTAGCACAGATACGCAGTATTTT. Full variable domain (missing parts from reference TRBV5-4 and TRBJ2-3): ETGVTQSPTHLIKTRGQQVTLRCSSQSGHNTVSWYQQALGQGPQFIFQYYREEENGRGNFPPRFSGLQFPNYSSELNVNALELDDSALYLCASSLYGVSTDTQYFGPGTRLTVL.

The chain joins TRBV3-1 (or the pseudogene TRBV3-2) to TRBJ2-7; D uncertain. The CDR3 has 16 amino acids. Per the germline V gene, CDR1 is LGHDT and CDR2 is YNNKEL (reference sequence). V was clipped by 0 bases and J by 2 bases, with 14 bases between them. CDR3 DNA: TGTGCCAGCAGCCAAGACCCCAGGCAGCACACCTACGAGCAGTACTTC. This sequence encodes CASSQDPRQHTYEQYF.